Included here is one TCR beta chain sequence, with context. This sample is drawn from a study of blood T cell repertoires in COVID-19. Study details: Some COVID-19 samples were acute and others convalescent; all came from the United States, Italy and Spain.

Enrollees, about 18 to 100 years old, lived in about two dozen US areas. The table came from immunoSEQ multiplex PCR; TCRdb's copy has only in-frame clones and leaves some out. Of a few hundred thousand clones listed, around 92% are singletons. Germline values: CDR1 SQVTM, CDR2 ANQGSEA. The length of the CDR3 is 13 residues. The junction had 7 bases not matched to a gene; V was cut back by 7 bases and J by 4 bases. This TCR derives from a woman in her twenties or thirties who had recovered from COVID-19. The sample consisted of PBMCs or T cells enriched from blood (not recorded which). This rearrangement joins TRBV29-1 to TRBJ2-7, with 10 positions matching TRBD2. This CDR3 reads CSATGLAQYEQYF. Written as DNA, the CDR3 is TGCAGCGCCACGGGACTAGCGCAATACGAGCAGTACTTC.